These 27 T cell receptor beta chains share one sample of origin, sequenced in a study of HIV-infected patients and healthy controls. Antiretroviral therapy had run roughly three months, about 14 weeks, before follow-up blood collection. Whole blood was used without fractionation, so all unsorted peripheral T cells were included. Approximately 500 ng RNA was reverse transcribed with alpha and beta constant-region primers. Separate chain-specific third strand synthesis with multiplexing indices produced the alpha and beta libraries. TCRdb called the 5' RACE reads again in MiXCR, with one record for every CDR3 protein. The data show 15,000 to 20,000 distinct CDR3 sequences, under 9.5% seen once. The sample in question was blood, obtained during antiretroviral therapy. Every receptor here comes from an adult with HIV infection.

This clonotype showed up many times. The rearrangement links TRBV5-1 to TRBJ1-2; the match to TRBD1 covers 8 bases. The CDR3 sequence is 15 residues long. With 0 bases clipped from V and 4 bases from J, the junction kept 5 bases outside the gene matches. The germline CDR1 and CDR2 sequences are SGHRS and YFSETQ. The CDR3 region has the DNA TGCGCCAGCAGCTTGGGGACAGGGTCGATCTATGGCTACACCTTC. This translates into CASSLGTGSIYGYTF.

This clonotype has ten or more counts. This rearrangement joins TRBV4-1 to TRBJ1-1; TRBD1 agrees at 7 bases. Trimming cost V 1 base and J 0 bases; bases outside gene matches: 2. Germline loops: CDR1 MGHRA, CDR2 YSYEKL. The length of the CDR3 is 15 residues. The CDR3 DNA follows: TGCGCCAGCAGCCAAGTGACAGGGATGAACACTGAAGCTTTCTTT. As protein: CASSQVTGMNTEAFF.

The rearrangement joins TRBV7-9 to TRBJ1-1; D ambiguous. The germline CDR1 and CDR2 sequences are SEHNR and FQNEAQ (reference sequence). Trimming removed 6 bases at V and 4 bases at J, with 12 bases between. There are 13 residues in the CDR3. Written as DNA, the CDR3 is TGTGCCAGCAGTAAGGGCCTGAGCACTGAAGCTTTCTTT. Its translation is CASSKGLSTEAFF.

This clonotype was recorded many times. The V gene is TRBV3-1, the J gene TRBJ2-1, with TRBD2 identical over 13 bases. CDR1 is LGHDT and CDR2 is YNNKEL in the germline V gene (reference sequence). The CDR3 is made up of 16 amino acids. The ends lost 4 bases at V and 8 bases at J; junction bases unmatched: 8. CDR3 sequence reads: CASSPWTSGRLHEQFF. The CDR3 nucleotides read TGTGCCAGCAGCCCGTGGACTAGCGGGAGATTGCATGAGCAGTTCTTC.

By share of the sample, this clonotype is medium-sized (0.01 to 0.1%). The chain carries TRBV3-1 and TRBJ2-1; the D call may be TRBD1 or TRBD2 (5 bases each). The V and J ends lost 0 bases and 3 bases respectively, with 15 bases between them. The CDR3 has 17 residues. CDR1 is LGHDT, CDR2 YNNKEL, per germline (reference sequence). The CDR3 nucleotides read TGTGCCAGCAGCCAAGAGGTTGACCGGGACGGCTACAATGAGCAGTTCTTC. It yields the protein CASSQEVDRDGYNEQFF.

Ten or more counts support this clonotype. The V gene is TRBV19, the J gene TRBJ2-7; D gene ambiguous. This CDR3 region has 14 residues. Trimming took 2 bases from V and 0 from J, leaving 8 bases between them. From germline, CDR1 is LNHDA and CDR2 SQIVND (reference sequence). The CDR3 is CASSISDTSYEQYF. CDR3 nucleotide sequence: TGTGCCAGTAGTATAAGTGACACCTCCTACGAGCAGTACTTC.

By share, this clonotype counts as medium-sized. V and J are TRBV12-3 or TRBV12-4 and TRBJ1-2; tentatively, D is TRBD1 (5 bases). The V and J ends lost 8 bases and 2 bases respectively, with 12 bases between them. The CDR3 length is 13 residues. The CDR3 reads CASRGVANYGYTF. As DNA, the CDR3 is TGTGCCAGCCGAGGGGTTGCCAACTATGGCTACACCTTC.

This clonotype came up many times. The V gene is TRBV30, the J gene TRBJ2-7; possibly TRBD2 for D (5 bases). From germline, CDR1 is GTSNPN and CDR2 SVGIG (reference sequence). Trimming stripped 0 bases from V and 2 bases from J, with 11 bases between. The CDR3 covers 14 residues. CDR3 DNA: TGTGCCTGGAGTGTACAGAGGGCCCCCTACGAGCAGTACTTC. It yields the protein CAWSVQRAPYEQYF. The complete variable domain, with remaining parts taken from reference TRBV30 and TRBJ2-7, reads SQTIHQWPATLVQPVGSPLSLECTVEGTSNPNLYWYRQAAGRGLQLLFYSVGIGQISSEVPQNLSASRPQDRQFILSSKKLLLSDSGFYLCAWSVQRAPYEQYFGPGTRLTVT.

This clonotype has ten or more counts. This chain connects TRBV10-1 to TRBJ2-7, with D possibly TRBD2 on 5 matching bases. The CDR3 contains 13 residues. Germline loops: CDR1 WNHNN, CDR2 SYGVQD (reference sequence). The V gene lost 0 bases and the J gene lost 11 bases, with 14 bases spanning the gap. The CDR3 DNA reads as TGCGCCAGCAGTGAGTCGGGCCCTTCGCGGGAGTACTTC. Residues: CASSESGPSREYF.

This clonotype was counted at least ten times. The chain combines TRBV28 with TRBJ1-2; TRBD1 might be the D (6 bases). Germline CDR1 MDHEN, CDR2 SYDVKM. V lost 6 bases and J 4 bases, leaving 12 bases between the germline ends. The CDR3 contains 13 residues. The CDR3 DNA is TGTGCCAGCAGACTCGGAGGGGGCTATGGCTACACCTTC. It is translated as CASRLGGGYGYTF.

This clonotype has at least ten counts. V usage is TRBV30 and J usage is TRBJ1-6, with no clear D. The V end lost 4 bases, the J end lost 5 bases, and 9 bases lay between the germline ends. CDR1 and CDR2 from the germline V gene are GTSNPN and SVGIG (reference sequence). This CDR3 has 13 amino acids. The CDR3 protein is CAWTLTDNSPLHF. CDR3 nucleotide sequence: TGTGCCTGGACCCTGACGGATAATTCACCCCTCCACTTT.

This clonotype occurred many times. The V call is TRBV11-2, the J call TRBJ2-5; no reliable D call. The germline CDR1 and CDR2 sequences are SGHAT and FQNNGV. This CDR3 is 15 amino acids long. The ends were cut back, 1 base at V and 1 base at J, with 10 bases in the middle. CDR3 bases: TGTGCCAGCAGCTTAGGAAGGGCCAGCCAAGAGACCCAGTACTTC. As protein: CASSLGRASQETQYF. Supplemented by reference TRBV11-2 and TRBJ2-5, the full variable domain reads EAGVAQSPRYKIIEKRQSVAFWCNPISGHATLYWYQQILGQGPKLLIQFQNNGVVDDSQLPKDRFSAERLKGVDSTLKIQPAKLEDSAVYLCASSLGRASQETQYFGPGTRLLVL.

This clonotype is labeled as medium-sized. This chain joins TRBV10-3 and TRBJ2-5; 10 nucleotides agree with TRBD1. Trimming removed 10 bases from V and 3 bases from J; junction bases left unmatched: 8. This CDR3 has 14 amino acids. The germline V gene encodes CDR1 ENHRY and CDR2 SYGVKD. The CDR3 DNA reads TGTGCCACCCGACACGGGACAGGGGAAGAGACCCAGTACTTC. Translation gives CATRHGTGEETQYF.

V and J are TRBV20-1 and TRBJ2-7; TRBD1 matches 9 bases. The germline gives CDR1 DFQATT, CDR2 SNEGSKA (reference sequence). V was clipped by 0 bases and J by 5 bases; unmatched bases: 8. The CDR3 runs 15 residues. Here the CDR3 DNA reads TGCAGTGCTAGAGATCAACAGGGGGCAGGCCACGAGCAGTACTTC. Translating gives CSARDQQGAGHEQYF.

Here the CDR3 reads CASSGLDYEQYF. As DNA, the CDR3 is TGTGCCAGCAGTGGACTGGACTACGAGCAGTACTTC. The chain has TRBV6-1 and TRBJ2-7; no clear D gene. V was shortened by 4 bases and J by 3 bases, with 7 bases between the two germline ends. The CDR3 is made up of 12 amino acids. Germline V CDR1 and CDR2: MNHNS, SASEGT.

This clonotype was found many times. The chain recombines TRBV20-1 with TRBJ1-5; 7 bases are a match to TRBD1. The germline V gene has CDR1 DFQATT and CDR2 SNEGSKA (reference sequence). Losses at the gene ends were 6 bases for V and 2 bases for J; bases not matched to a gene: 10. This CDR3 has 15 residues. CDR3 coding DNA: TGCAGTGCCAGGGACAGAAGTGGGGGCAATCAGCCCCAGCATTTT. Its translation is CSARDRSGGNQPQHF.

This clonotype was seen ten or more times. V is TRBV6-1 and J is TRBJ1-6, with D uncertain. V lost 3 bases, J lost 7 bases, and 10 bases lay in between. CDR3 size: 14 residues. Germline CDR1 MNHNS, CDR2 SASEGT. The CDR3 sequence: CASSDTPGNSPLHF. The CDR3 nucleotides read TGTGCCAGCAGTGATACGCCGGGCAATTCACCCCTCCACTTT.

This clonotype was observed at least ten times. V and J are TRBV27 and TRBJ2-7; D tentatively fits TRBD1 or TRBD2 (5 bases each). This CDR3 region has 13 residues. V lost 4 bases, J lost 2 bases, and 9 bases lay in between. Germline V gives CDR1 MNHEY, CDR2 SMNVEV (reference sequence). In nucleotides, the CDR3 is TGTGCCAGCAGTTGGGGACGAGCCTACGAGCAGTACTTC. Translation gives CASSWGRAYEQYF.

This clonotype appeared many times. The chain carries TRBV7-3 and TRBJ1-2, with a possible D match to TRBD1 (5 bases). CDR3 size: 13 residues. V was pared by 2 bases and J by 8 bases, with 12 bases between. Germline V gene data show CDR1 as SGHTA and CDR2 as FQGTGA. The CDR3 protein is CASSLEGLRGYTF. CDR3 nucleotide sequence: TGTGCCAGCAGCTTAGAGGGGTTACGGGGCTACACCTTC.

This clonotype was seen ten or more times. V usage is TRBV11-2 and J usage is TRBJ2-1, with D perhaps matching TRBD2 (5 bases). CDR1 SGHAT and CDR2 FQNNGV come from the germline V gene. The ends were cut back, 1 base at V and 16 bases at J, with 17 bases in the middle. CDR3 length: 13 residues. The DNA of the CDR3 is TGTGCCAGCAGCTTAGCCGGGGAAAGGTTAGAATTCTTC. This sequence encodes CASSLAGERLEFF.

This clonotype was found many times. The gene calls are TRBV5-6 and TRBJ1-5; 9 bases line up with TRBD1. The CDR3 consists of 15 residues. CDR1 and CDR2 (germline): SGHDT, YYEEEE. The ends lost 4 bases at V and 5 bases at J; junction bases unmatched: 7. CDR3 in DNA: TGTGCCAGCAGCCCATCGGGACAGGGATATCAGCCCCAGCATTTT. It specifies CASSPSGQGYQPQHF. The entire variable domain, with the rest obtained from reference TRBV5-6 and TRBJ1-5, is as follows: DAGVTQSPTHLIKTRGQQVTLRCSPKSGHDTVSWYQQALGQGPQFIFQYYEEEERQRGNFPDRFSGHQFPNYSSELNVNALLLGDSALYLCASSPSGQGYQPQHFGDGTRLSIL.

This clonotype was counted at least ten times. V usage is TRBV3-1 and J usage is TRBJ2-5; D is unresolved. V was clipped by 0 bases and J by 9 bases, with 17 bases between them. The length of the CDR3 is 15 residues. Germline V gives CDR1 LGHDT, CDR2 YNNKEL (reference sequence). CDR3 coding DNA: TGTGCCAGCAGCCAAGAAAAGGCGGTTCGGGTGTCCCAGTACTTC. This codes for CASSQEKAVRVSQYF.

This clonotype was recorded many times. The CDR3 DNA reads as TGTGCCAGTAGTCTGACAGGGGCTCAGAACACTGAAGCTTTCTTT. As protein: CASSLTGAQNTEAFF. The chain recombines TRBV19 with TRBJ1-1, with 8 bases identical to TRBD1. The trim removed 5 bases at V and 1 base at J, leaving 6 bases unmatched. The CDR3 loop spans 15 amino acids. Germline lookup yields CDR1 LNHDA and CDR2 SQIVND (reference sequence).

The J gene is TRBJ1-5, the V gene TRBV13, with D maybe TRBD1 (5 bases). The germline V gene encodes CDR1 PRHDT and CDR2 FYEKMQ (reference sequence). Trimming stripped 0 bases from V and 2 bases from J, with 8 bases between. There are 15 residues in the CDR3. CDR3 region: CASSLGGLGNQPQHF. DNA for the CDR3: TGTGCCAGCAGCTTAGGGGGGCTTGGCAATCAGCCCCAGCATTTT.

There are many counts of this clonotype. The rearrangement uses TRBV5-1 and TRBJ1-2, with a possible D match to TRBD1 (6 bases). Trimming stripped 1 base from V and 4 bases from J, with 17 bases between. Germline loops: CDR1 SGHRS, CDR2 YFSETQ. The CDR3 length is 16 residues. In nucleotides, the CDR3 is TGCGCCAGCAGCTTGTTTCCCCGGGACATTCGCTATGGCTACACCTTC. Protein: CASSLFPRDIRYGYTF.

This clonotype was counted ten times or more. The V and J genes are TRBV20-1 and TRBJ2-3; 7 bases align to TRBD2. The length of the CDR3 is 14 residues. Germline CDR1 reads DFQATT; CDR2 reads SNEGSKA (reference sequence). The V segment lost 3 bases and the J segment 1 base; nucleotides outside the gene matches: 4. Here the CDR3 DNA reads TGCAGTGCTAGTTGGGGAGGGGGCACAGATACGCAGTATTTT. Protein: CSASWGGGTDTQYF.

The table lists this clonotype with many counts. The genes are TRBV20-1 and TRBJ2-5, with 9 bases fitting TRBD1. Per germline, CDR1 DFQATT and CDR2 SNEGSKA (reference sequence). The CDR3 is 15 residues long. V trimming: 1 base; J trimming: 2 bases; junction bases outside the gene matches: 5. The CDR3 region has the DNA TGCAGTGCTAGAGTCGAACAGGGGGCACAAGAGACCCAGTACTTC. Protein: CSARVEQGAQETQYF.